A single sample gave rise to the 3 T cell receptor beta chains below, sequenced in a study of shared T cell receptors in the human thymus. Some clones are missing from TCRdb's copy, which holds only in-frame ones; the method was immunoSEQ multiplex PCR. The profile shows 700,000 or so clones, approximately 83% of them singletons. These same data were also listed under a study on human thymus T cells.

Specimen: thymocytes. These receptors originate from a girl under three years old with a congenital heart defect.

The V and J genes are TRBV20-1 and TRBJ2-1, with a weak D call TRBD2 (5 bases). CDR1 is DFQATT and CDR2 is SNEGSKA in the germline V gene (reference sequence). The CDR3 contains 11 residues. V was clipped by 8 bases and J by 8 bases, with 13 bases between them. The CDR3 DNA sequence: TGCAGTCCTACTAGGCCCCATGAGCAGTTCTTC. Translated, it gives CSPTRPHEQFF.

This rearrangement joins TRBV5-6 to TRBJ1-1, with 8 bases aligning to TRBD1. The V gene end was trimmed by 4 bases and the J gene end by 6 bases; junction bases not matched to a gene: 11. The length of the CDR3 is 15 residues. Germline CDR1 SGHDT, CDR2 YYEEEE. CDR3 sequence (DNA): TGTGCCAGCAGCCCCAGGGGGCGCGTTGCCCCTGAAGCTTTCTTT. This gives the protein CASSPRGRVAPEAFF.

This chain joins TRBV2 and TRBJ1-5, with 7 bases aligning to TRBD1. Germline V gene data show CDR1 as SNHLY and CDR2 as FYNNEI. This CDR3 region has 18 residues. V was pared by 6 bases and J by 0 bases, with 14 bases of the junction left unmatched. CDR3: CASRDGTARIYSNQPQHF. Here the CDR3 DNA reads TGTGCCAGCAGGGACGGGACAGCCAGGATCTATAGCAATCAGCCCCAGCATTTT.